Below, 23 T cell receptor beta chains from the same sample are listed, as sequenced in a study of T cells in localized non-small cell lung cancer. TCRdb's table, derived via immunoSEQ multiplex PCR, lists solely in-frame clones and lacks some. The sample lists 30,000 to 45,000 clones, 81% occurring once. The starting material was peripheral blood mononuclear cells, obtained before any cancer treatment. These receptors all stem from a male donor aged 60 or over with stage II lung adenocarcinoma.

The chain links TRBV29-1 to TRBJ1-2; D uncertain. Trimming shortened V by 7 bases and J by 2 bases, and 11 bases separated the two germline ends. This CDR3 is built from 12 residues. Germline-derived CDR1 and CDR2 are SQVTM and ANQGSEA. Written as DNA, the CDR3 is TGCAGCGGTAAAGGGAGAAACTATGGCTACACCTTC. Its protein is CSGKGRNYGYTF.

In DNA, the CDR3 is TGTGCCAGCAGCCGCTCCCCATCTTACGAGCAGTACTTC. Translating it yields CASSRSPSYEQYF. This chain uses TRBV14 with TRBJ2-7; D is uncertain. Looked up from germline, CDR1 is SGHDN and CDR2 is FVKESK. V dropped 4 bases and J dropped 4 bases, with 11 bases sitting between them. The CDR3 runs to 13 residues.

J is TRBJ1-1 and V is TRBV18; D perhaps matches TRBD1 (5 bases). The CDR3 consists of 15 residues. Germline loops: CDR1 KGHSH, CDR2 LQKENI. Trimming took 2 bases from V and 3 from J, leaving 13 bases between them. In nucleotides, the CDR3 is TGTGCCAGCTCACCATCGACGGGGCTTTACACTGAAGCTTTCTTT. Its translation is CASSPSTGLYTEAFF.

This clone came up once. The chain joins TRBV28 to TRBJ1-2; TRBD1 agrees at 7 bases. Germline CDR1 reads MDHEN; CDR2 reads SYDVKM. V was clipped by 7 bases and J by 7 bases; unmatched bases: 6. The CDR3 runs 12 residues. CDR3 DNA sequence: TGTGCCAGCACTACACAGGGGTCTGGCTACACCTTC. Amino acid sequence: CASTTQGSGYTF.

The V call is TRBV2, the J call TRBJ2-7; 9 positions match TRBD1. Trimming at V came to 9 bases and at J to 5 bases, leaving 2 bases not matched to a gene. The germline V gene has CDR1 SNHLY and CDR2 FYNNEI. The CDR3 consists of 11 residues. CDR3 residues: CARRDRDEQYF. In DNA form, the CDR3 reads TGTGCCAGGAGGGACAGGGACGAGCAGTACTTC.

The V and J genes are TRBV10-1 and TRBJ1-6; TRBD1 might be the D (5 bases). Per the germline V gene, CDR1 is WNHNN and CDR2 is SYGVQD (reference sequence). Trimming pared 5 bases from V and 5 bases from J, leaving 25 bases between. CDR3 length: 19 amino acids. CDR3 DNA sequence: TGCGCCAGCAGTCATTTAGGACTTCTGGGGGAGAGAAATAATTCACCCCTCCACTTT. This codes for CASSHLGLLGERNNSPLHF.

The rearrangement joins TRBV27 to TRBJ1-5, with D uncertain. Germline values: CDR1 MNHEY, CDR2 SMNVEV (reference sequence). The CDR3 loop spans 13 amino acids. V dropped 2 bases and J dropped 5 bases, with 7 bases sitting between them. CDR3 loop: CASSLRLDQPQHF. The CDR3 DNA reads TGTGCCAGCAGTTTACGCTTAGATCAGCCCCAGCATTTT.

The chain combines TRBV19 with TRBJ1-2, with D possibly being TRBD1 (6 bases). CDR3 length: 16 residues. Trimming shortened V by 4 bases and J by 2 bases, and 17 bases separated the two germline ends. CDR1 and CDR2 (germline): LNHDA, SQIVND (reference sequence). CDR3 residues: CASSSKQGGRNYGYTF. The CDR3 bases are TGTGCCAGTAGTAGCAAACAGGGAGGCAGGAACTATGGCTACACCTTC.

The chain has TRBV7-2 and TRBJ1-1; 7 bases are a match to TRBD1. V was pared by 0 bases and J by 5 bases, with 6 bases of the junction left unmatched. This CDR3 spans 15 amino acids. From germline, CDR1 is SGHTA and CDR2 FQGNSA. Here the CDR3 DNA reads TGTGCCAGCAGCTTAGCGGCAGGGGGATTGACTGAAGCTTTCTTT. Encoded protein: CASSLAAGGLTEAFF.

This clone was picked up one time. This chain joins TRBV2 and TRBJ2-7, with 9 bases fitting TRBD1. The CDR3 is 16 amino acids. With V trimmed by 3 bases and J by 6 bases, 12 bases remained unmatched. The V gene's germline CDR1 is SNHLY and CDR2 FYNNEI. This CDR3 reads CASSDWGGTGLSEQYF. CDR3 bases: TGTGCCAGCAGTGACTGGGGGGGGACAGGGCTGTCCGAGCAGTACTTC.

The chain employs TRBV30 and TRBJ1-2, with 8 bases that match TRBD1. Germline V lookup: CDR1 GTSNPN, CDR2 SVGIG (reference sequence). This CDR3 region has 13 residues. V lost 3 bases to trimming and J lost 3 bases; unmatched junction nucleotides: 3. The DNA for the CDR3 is TGTGCCTGGAGGCCAGGGGGCCACTATGGCTACACCTTC. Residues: CAWRPGGHYGYTF.

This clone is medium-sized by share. The CDR3 nucleotides are TGTGCCAGCAGCCTGGGGACCGACAATCAGCCCCAGCATTTT. Residues: CASSLGTDNQPQHF. V usage is TRBV5-5 and J usage is TRBJ1-5; D may be TRBD1 (5 bases). The CDR3 covers 14 residues. Germline V gene data show CDR1 as SGHKS and CDR2 as YYEKEE (reference sequence). The V end lost 4 bases, the J end lost 3 bases, and 11 bases lay between the germline ends.

The CDR3 region is CAIGPAANEQFF. The CDR3 DNA is TGTGCCATCGGACCCGCAGCCAATGAGCAGTTCTTC. The chain employs TRBV10-3 and TRBJ2-1; D unresolved. CDR1 is ENHRY, CDR2 SYGVKD, per germline. V was shortened by 8 bases and J by 6 bases, with 11 bases between the two germline ends. The CDR3 is 12 residues long.

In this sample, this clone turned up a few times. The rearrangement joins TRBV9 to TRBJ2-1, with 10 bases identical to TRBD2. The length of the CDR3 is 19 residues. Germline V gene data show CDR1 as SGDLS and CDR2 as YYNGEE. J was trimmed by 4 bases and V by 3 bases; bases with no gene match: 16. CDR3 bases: TGTGCCAGCAGCGAGCGGGAGGGGTCGGCTAGCGGGAAATACAATGAGCAGTTCTTC. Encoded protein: CASSEREGSASGKYNEQFF.

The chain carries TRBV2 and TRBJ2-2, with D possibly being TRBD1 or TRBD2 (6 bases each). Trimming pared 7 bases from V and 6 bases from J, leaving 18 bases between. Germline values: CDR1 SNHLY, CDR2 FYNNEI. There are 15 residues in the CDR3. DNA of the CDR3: TGTGCCAGCAATGGGGTTTTAGGGGGGCCCGGGGAGCTGTTTTTT. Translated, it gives CASNGVLGGPGELFF. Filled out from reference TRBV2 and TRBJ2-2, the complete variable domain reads EPEVTQTPSHQVTQMGQEVILRCVPISNHLYFYWYRQILGQKVEFLVSFYNNEISEKSEIFDDQFSVERPDGSNFTLKIRSTKLEDSAMYFCASNGVLGGPGELFFGEGSRLTVL.

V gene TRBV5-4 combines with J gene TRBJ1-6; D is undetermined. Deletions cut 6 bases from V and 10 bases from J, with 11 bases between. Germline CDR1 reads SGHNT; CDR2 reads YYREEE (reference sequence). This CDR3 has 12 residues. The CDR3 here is CASTRGGSPLHF. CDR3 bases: TGTGCCAGCACCCGGGGAGGGTCACCCCTCCACTTT.

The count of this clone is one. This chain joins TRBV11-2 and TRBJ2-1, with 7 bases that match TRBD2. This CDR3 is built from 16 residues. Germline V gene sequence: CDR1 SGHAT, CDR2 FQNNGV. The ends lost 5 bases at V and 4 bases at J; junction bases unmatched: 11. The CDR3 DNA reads TGTGCCAGCAGCCCCAGAGGGAGCGGGAAGTACAATGAGCAGTTCTTC. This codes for CASSPRGSGKYNEQFF.

CDR3 nucleotide sequence: TGTGCCAGTAGCCACCTAGCGGGAGGGCACAATGAGCAGTTCTTC. Its translation: CASSHLAGGHNEQFF. The chain has TRBV19 and TRBJ2-1, with 12 bases fitting TRBD2. The CDR3 extends over 15 amino acids. Unmatched junction bases numbered 5, after V lost 6 bases and J lost 5 bases. In germline, CDR1 is LNHDA, CDR2 SQIVND (reference sequence).

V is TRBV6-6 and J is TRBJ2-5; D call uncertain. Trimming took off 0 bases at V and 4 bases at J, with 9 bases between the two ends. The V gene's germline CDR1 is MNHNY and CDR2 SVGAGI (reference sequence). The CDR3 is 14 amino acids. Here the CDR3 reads CASSYSVGTETQYF. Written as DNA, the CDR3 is TGTGCCAGCAGTTACTCAGTAGGCACAGAGACCCAGTACTTC.

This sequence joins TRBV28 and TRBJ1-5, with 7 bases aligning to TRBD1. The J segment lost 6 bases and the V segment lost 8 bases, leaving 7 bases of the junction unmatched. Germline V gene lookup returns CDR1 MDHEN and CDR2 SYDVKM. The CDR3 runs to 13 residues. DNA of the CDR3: TGTGCCAGCGGCGGACAGGTGGGTCAGCCCCAGCATTTT. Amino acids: CASGGQVGQPQHF. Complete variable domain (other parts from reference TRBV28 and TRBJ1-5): DVKVTQSSRYLVKRTGEKVFLECVQDMDHENMFWYRQDPGLGLRLIYFSYDVKMKEKGDIPEGYSVSREKKERFSLILESASTNQTSMYLCASGGQVGQPQHFGDGTRLSIL.

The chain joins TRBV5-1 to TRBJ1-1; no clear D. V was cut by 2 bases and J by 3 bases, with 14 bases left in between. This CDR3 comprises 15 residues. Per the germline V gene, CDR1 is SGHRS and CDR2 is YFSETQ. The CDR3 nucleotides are TGCGCCAGCAGCTTTAGAGGGCGGACCGACACTGAAGCTTTCTTT. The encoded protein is CASSFRGRTDTEAFF.

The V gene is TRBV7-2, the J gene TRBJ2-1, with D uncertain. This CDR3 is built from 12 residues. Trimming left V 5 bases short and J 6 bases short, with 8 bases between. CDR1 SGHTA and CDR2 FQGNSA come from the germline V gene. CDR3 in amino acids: CASSPRANEQFF. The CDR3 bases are TGTGCCAGCAGCCCCCGGGCCAATGAGCAGTTCTTC. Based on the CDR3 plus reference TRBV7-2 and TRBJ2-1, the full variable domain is GAGVSQSPSNKVTEKGKDVELRCDPISGHTALYWYRQSLGQGLEFLIYFQGNSAPDKSGLPSDRFSAERTGGSVSTLTIQRTQQEDSAVYLCASSPRANEQFFGPGTRLTVL.

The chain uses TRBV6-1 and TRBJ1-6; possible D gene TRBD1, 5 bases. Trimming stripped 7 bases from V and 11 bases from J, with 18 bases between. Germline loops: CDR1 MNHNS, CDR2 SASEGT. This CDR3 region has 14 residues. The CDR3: CASNAGPYGAPLHF. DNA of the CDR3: TGTGCCAGCAATGCGGGGCCCTACGGTGCACCCCTCCACTTT.